A selection of T cell receptor beta chains follows, all from one sample in a study of CD8 T cells in ankylosing spondylitis. TCRdb analysed the 5' RACE reads with MiXCR anew, one entry per CDR3 protein. The top ten hold approximately 18% of the sample, which has over 700,000 distinct CDR3 sequences, 19% seen once. The sequenced sample was blood, either unsorted or a sorted T cell fraction (not recorded which). The receptors were gathered from a male donor with ankylosing spondylitis. Each CDR3 is given with its conserved first and last residue. The order of the fields is D gene, clone size, V gene, J gene, CDR3 DNA, CDR3 protein. D genes are given only for firm matches. The size of a clone is reported for some rows only, either as once, few or many, or as a class for expanded clones.

TRBD2	few	TRBV27	TRBJ2-6	TGTGCCAGCAGTTTACTGAAGCGGGGAGGGTCTGGGGCCAACGTCCTGACTTTC	CASSLLKRGGSGANVLTF
-	many	TRBV20-1	TRBJ2-1	TGCAGTGCTAGAGGAGGTTACAATGAGCAGTTCTTC	CSARGGYNEQFF
-	-	TRBV6-5	TRBJ1-6	TGTGCCAGCAGTTGGGGGGGGCAGGCACCCCTCCACTTT	CASSWGGQAPLHF
-	-	TRBV12-3/TRBV12-4	TRBJ2-3	TGTGCCAGCAACCGGCTGTGGGATACGCAGTATTTT	CASNRLWDTQYF
-	-	TRBV5-6	TRBJ2-7	TGTGCCAGCAGCTTCCAGACCTACGAGCAGTACTTC	CASSFQTYEQYF
-	-	TRBV12-3/TRBV12-4	TRBJ1-3	TGTGCCAGCAGTTTATTCCCTGGAAACACCATATATTTT	CASSLFPGNTIYF
-	few	TRBV6-1	TRBJ2-3	TGTGCCAGCACCCCGAGGGGCGGCGTAACAGATACGCAGTATTTT	CASTPRGGVTDTQYF
TRBD1	few	TRBV6-2/TRBV6-3	TRBJ1-1	TGTGCCAGCATAAGGGAAGGGGGCTACACTGAAGCTTTCTTT	CASIREGGYTEAFF
TRBD1	once	TRBV30	TRBJ2-2	TGTGCCTGGAGCCGACAGGGCACCGGGGAGCTGTTTTTT	CAWSRQGTGELFF
-	-	TRBV29-1	TRBJ1-1	TGCAGCGTGGCGGAGGGCGGGGTCCCACATGAGTCCACTGAAGCTTTCTTT	CSVAEGGVPHESTEAFF
-	few	TRBV4-1	TRBJ1-2	TGCGCCAGCAGCCAAGGTGGCAACGCTAACTATGGCTACACCTTC	CASSQGGNANYGYTF
-	-	TRBV9	TRBJ2-1	TGTGCCAGCAGCTATACTATAGGGAGCTCCTACAATGATCAGTTCTTC	CASSYTIGSSYNDQFF
-	few	TRBV4-1	TRBJ1-4	TGCGCCAGCAGCCAAGAGGGGGGAAATGAAAAACTGTTTTTT	CASSQEGGNEKLFF
TRBD2	-	TRBV7-9	TRBJ2-3	TGTGCCAGCAGCTCGACCAGGACTAGCGGGAGAACAGATACGCAGTATTTT	CASSSTRTSGRTDTQYF
TRBD2	-	TRBV7-2	TRBJ2-7	TGTGCCAGCAGCCCTACGACTAGCGGGAGCTCCTACGAGCAGTACTTC	CASSPTTSGSSYEQYF
-	few	TRBV12-3/TRBV12-4	TRBJ2-5	TGTGCCAGCAGTTTCGTAGGACCCAAAGAGACCCAGTACTTC	CASSFVGPKETQYF
-	few	TRBV24-1	TRBJ1-1	TGTGCCACCAGTGATAGGATGCTGACTAAAGCTTTCTTT	CATSDRMLTKAFF